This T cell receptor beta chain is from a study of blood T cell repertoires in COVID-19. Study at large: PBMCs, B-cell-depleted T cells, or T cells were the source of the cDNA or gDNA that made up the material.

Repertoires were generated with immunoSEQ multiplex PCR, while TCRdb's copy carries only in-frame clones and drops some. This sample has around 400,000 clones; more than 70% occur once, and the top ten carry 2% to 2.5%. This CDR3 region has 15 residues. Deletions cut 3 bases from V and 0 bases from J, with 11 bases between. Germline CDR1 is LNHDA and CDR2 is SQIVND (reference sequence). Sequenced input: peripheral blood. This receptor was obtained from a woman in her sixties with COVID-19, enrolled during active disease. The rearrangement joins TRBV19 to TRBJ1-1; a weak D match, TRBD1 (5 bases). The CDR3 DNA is TGTGCCAGTAGTATGGGGGGTAATTTGAACACTGAAGCTTTCTTT. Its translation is CASSMGGNLNTEAFF.